These 25 T cell receptor beta chains originate from one sample sequenced in a study of cytomegalovirus exposure and HLA in healthy donors. The PCR used 60 Vbeta and 13 Jbeta primers. Assay used: immunoSEQ multiplex PCR; TCRdb lists only in-frame clones, some missing. The sample has about 65,000 clones; 62% are singletons. Sample: PBMCs. These receptor sequences come from a man aged 25 to 40 in good health and CMV-seronegative.

This clone was picked up a small number of times. The chain recombines TRBV13 with TRBJ2-3; D may be TRBD1 (6 bases). Per germline, CDR1 PRHDT and CDR2 FYEKMQ (reference sequence). Trimming removed 5 bases at V and 4 bases at J, with 10 bases between. This CDR3 has 13 amino acids. CDR3 in amino acids: CASSLRGSDTQYF. CDR3 DNA: TGTGCCAGCAGCCTCAGGGGCTCAGATACGCAGTATTTT.

This clone has just a few counts. This chain links TRBV4-1 with TRBJ2-5, with TRBD1 matching 8 bases. Germline CDR1 MGHRA, CDR2 YSYEKL. The CDR3 has 18 residues. The J segment lost 1 base and the V segment lost 0 bases, leaving 10 bases of the junction unmatched. CDR3 DNA: TGCGCCAGCAGCCAAGATCTAGGGACAGGTACCTTCCAAGAGACCCAGTACTTC. Its protein product is CASSQDLGTGTFQETQYF.

The CDR3 DNA is TGTGCCAGCAGCCCCAGGACAGGGTCCACTGAAGCTTTCTTT. This encodes CASSPRTGSTEAFF. The rearrangement uses TRBV7-9 and TRBJ1-1; TRBD1 matches 8 bases. The CDR3 sequence is 14 residues long. Losses at the gene ends were 5 bases for V and 4 bases for J; bases not matched to a gene: 6. Per germline, CDR1 SEHNR and CDR2 FQNEAQ (reference sequence).

This chain uses TRBV7-7 with TRBJ2-1, with a tentative D call TRBD1 (5 bases). The CDR3 is 14 amino acids. Trimming removed 5 bases at V and 4 bases at J, with 12 bases between. From germline, CDR1 is SSHAT and CDR2 FNYEAQ (reference sequence). The CDR3 bases are TGTGCCAGCAGCATACAGGACGGATACAATGAGCAGTTCTTC. Translating gives CASSIQDGYNEQFF.

The sample holds a few counts of this clone. The chain links TRBV27 to TRBJ2-6; no definite D call. Germline V gene data show CDR1 as MNHEY and CDR2 as SMNVEV (reference sequence). The CDR3 has 14 amino acids. Deletions cut 4 bases from V and 2 bases from J, with 6 bases between. This CDR3 reads CASSWRTGANVLTF. In nucleotides, the CDR3 is TGTGCCAGCAGTTGGCGGACTGGGGCCAACGTCCTGACTTTC.

This clone was detected only once. This sequence joins TRBV19 and TRBJ1-2; D is unresolved. V lost 3 bases and J 6 bases, leaving 11 bases between the germline ends. CDR1 LNHDA and CDR2 SQIVND come from the germline V gene (reference sequence). This CDR3 contains 13 residues. In DNA, the CDR3 is TGTGCCAGTAGTATTGCACAGTCCAATGGCTACACCTTC. The encoded protein is CASSIAQSNGYTF.

This clone was seen more than once but under ten times. The V and J genes are TRBV7-2 and TRBJ2-7; 7 positions match TRBD1. The J segment lost 4 bases and the V segment lost 6 bases, leaving 9 bases of the junction unmatched. The CDR3 spans 14 residues. CDR1 and CDR2 (germline): SGHTA, FQGNSA. The DNA of the CDR3 is TGTGCCAGCAGAGTGGACAGGAGAGGGTACGAGCAGTACTTC. Amino acids: CASRVDRRGYEQYF.

This clone has more than one count but fewer than ten. This chain links TRBV9 with TRBJ2-3; 7 bases map to TRBD2. The germline V gene has CDR1 SGDLS and CDR2 YYNGEE. The CDR3 contains 17 residues. V lost 5 bases, J lost 2 bases, and 14 bases stayed unmatched. CDR3 coding DNA: TGTGCCAGCAGTCCTCGAGCGCCGGGGGGTTCCACAGATACGCAGTATTTT. Amino acids: CASSPRAPGGSTDTQYF.

This CDR3 reads CATSIQGASNQPQHF. The CDR3 coding sequence is TGTGCCACCAGCATCCAGGGGGCTAGCAATCAGCCCCAGCATTTT. The J gene is TRBJ1-5, the V gene TRBV15; TRBD1 aligns across 8 bases. The CDR3 sequence is 15 residues long. J was trimmed by 0 bases and V by 4 bases; bases with no gene match: 2. CDR1 is LNHNV, CDR2 YYDKDF, per germline (reference sequence).

This clone showed up just a few times. The genes are TRBV2 and TRBJ2-3; the D gene is possibly TRBD1 (6 bases). The germline V and J ends were trimmed by 4 bases and 5 bases, with 13 bases remaining between them. Per germline, CDR1 SNHLY and CDR2 FYNNEI. This CDR3 spans 14 amino acids. CDR3 amino acids: CASSAYLTGDTQYF. The CDR3 DNA follows: TGTGCCAGCAGTGCCTACCTGACAGGAGATACGCAGTATTTT.

This clone was recorded many times. The V call is TRBV29-1, the J call TRBJ2-7, with a possible D match to TRBD1 (5 bases). Germline values: CDR1 SQVTM, CDR2 ANQGSEA. V was cut by 4 bases and J by 7 bases, with 17 bases left in between. The CDR3 extends over 13 amino acids. CDR3 residues: CSVVGQGGWEQYF. The CDR3 nucleotides are TGCAGCGTTGTTGGGCAGGGTGGTTGGGAGCAGTACTTC.

This sequence joins TRBV7-2 and TRBJ1-2; D may be TRBD1 (5 bases). Trimming removed 7 bases at V and 0 bases at J, with 12 bases between. This CDR3 region has 14 residues. Germline CDR1 SGHTA, CDR2 FQGNSA. This CDR3 is CASTGRQTNYGYTF. In nucleotides, the CDR3 is TGTGCCAGCACCGGGAGACAGACTAACTATGGCTACACCTTC.

This clone turned up a few times. The chain joins TRBV6-5 to TRBJ2-7; maybe TRBD1 (5 bases). This CDR3 comprises 14 residues. Trimming took 6 bases from V and 3 from J, leaving 15 bases between them. Germline values: CDR1 MNHEY, CDR2 SVGAGI. This chain's CDR3 is CASSSTQVDYEQYF. In nucleotides, the CDR3 is TGTGCCAGCAGCTCCACACAGGTGGACTACGAGCAGTACTTC.

The chain employs TRBV27 and TRBJ1-4, with unresolved D. V lost 6 bases and J lost 5, with 16 bases in between. Germline CDR1 reads MNHEY; CDR2 reads SMNVEV (reference sequence). This CDR3 region has 15 residues. CDR3 nucleotides: TGTGCCAGCAGGCCCGCGCGCAGGCCAAATGAAAAACTGTTTTTT. The encoded protein is CASRPARRPNEKLFF.

V usage is TRBV6-1 and J usage is TRBJ2-6, with D maybe TRBD1 (6 bases). V lost 4 bases and J lost 4, with 14 bases in between. CDR1 is MNHNS and CDR2 is SASEGT in the germline V gene. CDR3 length: 16 residues. The CDR3 region has the DNA TGTGCCAGCAGTGCGGGGCAGGGGCTCGGGGCCAACGTCCTGACTTTC. Translation: CASSAGQGLGANVLTF.

The V gene is TRBV6-5, the J gene TRBJ1-5; TRBD1 matches at 7 bases. V trimming: 2 bases; J trimming: 0 bases; junction bases outside the gene matches: 1. CDR1 and CDR2 from the germline V gene are MNHEY and SVGAGI. The CDR3 is 15 amino acids. The CDR3 nucleotides read TGTGCCAGCAGTTACGCAGGGGGTAGCAATCAGCCCCAGCATTTT. Amino acids: CASSYAGGSNQPQHF.

This chain joins TRBV27 and TRBJ1-1; no clear D gene. The CDR3 loop spans 13 amino acids. Deletions cut 1 base from V and 1 base from J, with 4 bases between. The V gene's germline CDR1 is MNHEY and CDR2 SMNVEV (reference sequence). The CDR3 DNA reads TGTGCCAGCAGTTTATTCAAGAACACTGAAGCTTTCTTT. It encodes CASSLFKNTEAFF.

J is TRBJ2-1 and V is TRBV2, with no clear D. Germline values: CDR1 SNHLY, CDR2 FYNNEI. Trimming shortened V by 0 bases and J by 7 bases, and 13 bases separated the two germline ends. This CDR3 spans 15 amino acids. The CDR3 is CASSEAILVENEQFF. DNA for the CDR3: TGTGCCAGCAGTGAAGCAATTTTGGTGGAGAATGAGCAGTTCTTC.

This clone has just one count. The chain carries TRBV13 and TRBJ1-2; 9 bases are shared with TRBD1. V gave up 5 bases and J gave up 3 bases; unmatched junction bases: 4. Germline V gene data show CDR1 as PRHDT and CDR2 as FYEKMQ (reference sequence). This CDR3 has 14 residues. CDR3 nucleotides: TGTGCCAGCAGCCGTACAGGGGGCGACTATGGCTACACCTTC. It is translated as CASSRTGGDYGYTF. The full variable domain, with the rest looked up from reference TRBV13 and TRBJ1-2, is AAGVIQSPRHLIKEKRETATLKCYPIPRHDTVYWYQQGPGQDPQFLISFYEKMQSDKGSIPDRFSAQQFSDYHSELNMSSLELGDSALYFCASSRTGGDYGYTFGSGTRLTVV.

This CDR3 reads CASGDYEQYF. The CDR3 region has the DNA TGTGCCAGCGGAGACTACGAGCAGTACTTC. The chain employs TRBV27 and TRBJ2-7; no clear D. Per germline, CDR1 MNHEY and CDR2 SMNVEV (reference sequence). V shed 8 bases and J shed 3 bases, with 5 bases lying between them. This CDR3 has 10 residues.

The J gene is TRBJ2-7, the V gene TRBV4-1, with 7 positions matching TRBD1. V was pared by 1 base and J by 3 bases, with 6 bases of the junction left unmatched. The V gene's germline CDR1 is MGHRA and CDR2 YSYEKL. The CDR3 consists of 15 residues. CDR3 DNA sequence: TGCGCCAGCAGCCAAGGAACAGGGGACCTCTACGAGCAGTACTTC. Translated, it gives CASSQGTGDLYEQYF.

This clone appeared a few times. V gene TRBV4-2 combines with J gene TRBJ2-7; TRBD1 might be the D (5 bases). The germline CDR1 and CDR2 sequences are LGHNA and YNFKEQ. This CDR3 has 16 residues. The V end lost 0 bases, the J end lost 3 bases, and 15 bases lay between the germline ends. This CDR3 is CASSQDTPQESYEQYF. The DNA for the CDR3 is TGTGCCAGCAGCCAAGATACCCCACAGGAAAGCTACGAGCAGTACTTC.

The rearrangement joins TRBV27 to TRBJ1-6; D not resolved. V was cut by 3 bases and J by 7 bases, with 13 bases left in between. In germline, CDR1 is MNHEY, CDR2 SMNVEV (reference sequence). There are 15 residues in the CDR3. CDR3 sequence: CASSFRRNSNSPLHF. The CDR3 region has the DNA TGTGCCAGCAGTTTCCGCCGCAACAGCAATTCACCCCTCCACTTT.

The chain combines TRBV5-1 with TRBJ1-1, with D tentatively TRBD1 (5 bases). The CDR3 is 12 amino acids. Germline V gene data show CDR1 as SGHRS and CDR2 as YFSETQ. Trimming removed 4 bases at V and 6 bases at J, with 10 bases between. The CDR3 region has the DNA TGCGCCAGCAGCCTTCAGGGCTCTGAAGCTTTCTTT. It translates to CASSLQGSEAFF.

This clone was counted a few times. The chain combines TRBV30 with TRBJ2-3; D may be TRBD1 (6 bases). The CDR3 sequence is 16 residues long. In germline, CDR1 is GTSNPN, CDR2 SVGIG (reference sequence). Deletions cut 0 bases from V and 2 bases from J, with 15 bases between. The CDR3 DNA reads TGTGCCTGGAGTGTACCGTGGAGGACAGACACAGATACGCAGTATTTT. The encoded protein is CAWSVPWRTDTDTQYF.